This T cell receptor (beta chain) was profiled in a study of blood T cell repertoires in COVID-19. Overall study: COVID-19 samples from acute and convalescent phases originated in the United States, Italy and Spain. In each case, the material was cDNA or gDNA derived from T cells, B-cell-depleted T cells, or PBMCs.

With 4 bases clipped from V and 5 bases from J, the junction kept 16 bases outside the gene matches. CDR1 is LGHDT and CDR2 is YNNKEL in the germline V gene (reference sequence). CDR3 length equals 17 residues. Assay used: immunoSEQ multiplex PCR; TCRdb lists only in-frame clones, some missing. The sample consists of roughly 410,000 clones, around 90% of them appearing once. What was sequenced was peripheral blood. This clonotype originated in a man in his forties or fifties with acute or convalescent COVID-19. The chain employs TRBV3-1 (or the pseudogene TRBV3-2) and TRBJ1-2, with 7 bases fitting TRBD1. This CDR3 reads CASSPQGIGVMWYGYTF. In DNA form, the CDR3 reads TGTGCCAGCAGCCCACAGGGGATTGGCGTAATGTGGTATGGCTACACCTTC.